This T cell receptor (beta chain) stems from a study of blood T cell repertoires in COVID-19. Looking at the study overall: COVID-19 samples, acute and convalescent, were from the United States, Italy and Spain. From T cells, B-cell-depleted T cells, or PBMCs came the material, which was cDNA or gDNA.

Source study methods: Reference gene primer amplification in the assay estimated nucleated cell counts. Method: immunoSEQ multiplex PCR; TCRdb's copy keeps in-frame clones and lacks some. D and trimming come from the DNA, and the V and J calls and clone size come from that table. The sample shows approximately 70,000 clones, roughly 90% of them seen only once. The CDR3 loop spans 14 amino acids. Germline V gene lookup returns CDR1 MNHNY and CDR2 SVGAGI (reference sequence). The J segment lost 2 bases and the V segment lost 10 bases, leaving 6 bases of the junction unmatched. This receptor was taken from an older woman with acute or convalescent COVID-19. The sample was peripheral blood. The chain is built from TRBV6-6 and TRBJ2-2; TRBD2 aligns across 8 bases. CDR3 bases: TGTGCCACCCGCCGGGGGGGAAACACCGGGGAGCTGTTTTTT. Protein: CATRRGGNTGELFF.